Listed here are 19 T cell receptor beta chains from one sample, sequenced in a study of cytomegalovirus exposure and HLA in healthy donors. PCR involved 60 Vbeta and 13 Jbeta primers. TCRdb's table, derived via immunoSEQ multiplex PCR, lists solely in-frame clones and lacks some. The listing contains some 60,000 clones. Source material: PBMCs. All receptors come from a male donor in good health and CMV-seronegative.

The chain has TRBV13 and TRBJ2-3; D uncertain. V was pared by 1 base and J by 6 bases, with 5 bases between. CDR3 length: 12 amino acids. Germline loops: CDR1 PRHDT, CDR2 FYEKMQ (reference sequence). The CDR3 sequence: CASSLAPDTQYF. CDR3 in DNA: TGTGCCAGCAGCTTAGCCCCGGATACGCAGTATTTT.

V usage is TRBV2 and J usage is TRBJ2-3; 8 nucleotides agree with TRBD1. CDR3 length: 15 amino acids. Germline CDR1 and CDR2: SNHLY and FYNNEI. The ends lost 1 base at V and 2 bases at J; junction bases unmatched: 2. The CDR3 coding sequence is TGTGCCAGCAGTGAAGGGACAGGGTACACAGATACGCAGTATTTT. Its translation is CASSEGTGYTDTQYF.

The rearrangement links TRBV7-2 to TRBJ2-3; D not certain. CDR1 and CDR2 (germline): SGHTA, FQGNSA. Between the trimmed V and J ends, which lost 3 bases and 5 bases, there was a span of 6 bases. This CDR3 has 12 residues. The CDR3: CASSFSEDTQYF. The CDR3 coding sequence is TGTGCCAGCAGCTTCAGCGAAGATACGCAGTATTTT.

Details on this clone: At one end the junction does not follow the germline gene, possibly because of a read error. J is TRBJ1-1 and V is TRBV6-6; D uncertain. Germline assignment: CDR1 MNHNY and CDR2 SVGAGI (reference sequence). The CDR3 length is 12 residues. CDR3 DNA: TGTGCCAGCAGTTTCCTCAACAGTGAAGCTTTCTTT. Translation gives CASSFLNSEAFF.

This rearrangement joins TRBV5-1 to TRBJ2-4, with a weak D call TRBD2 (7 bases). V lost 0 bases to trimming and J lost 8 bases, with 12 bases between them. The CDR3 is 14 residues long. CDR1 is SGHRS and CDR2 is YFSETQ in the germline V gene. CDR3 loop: CASSLDGGADIQYF. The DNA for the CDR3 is TGCGCCAGCAGCTTGGATGGGGGGGCCGACATTCAGTACTTC. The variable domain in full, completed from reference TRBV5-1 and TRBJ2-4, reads KAGVTQTPRYLIKTRGQQVTLSCSPISGHRSVSWYQQTPGQGLQFLFEYFSETQRNKGNFPGRFSGRQFSNSRSEMNVSTLELGDSALYLCASSLDGGADIQYFGAGTRLSVL.

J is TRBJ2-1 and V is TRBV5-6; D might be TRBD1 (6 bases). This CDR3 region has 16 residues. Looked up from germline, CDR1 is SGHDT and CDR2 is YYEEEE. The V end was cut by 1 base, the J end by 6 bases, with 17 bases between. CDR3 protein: CASSLWSGVRVNEQFF. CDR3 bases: TGTGCCAGCAGCTTGTGGTCAGGGGTAAGGGTCAATGAGCAGTTCTTC.

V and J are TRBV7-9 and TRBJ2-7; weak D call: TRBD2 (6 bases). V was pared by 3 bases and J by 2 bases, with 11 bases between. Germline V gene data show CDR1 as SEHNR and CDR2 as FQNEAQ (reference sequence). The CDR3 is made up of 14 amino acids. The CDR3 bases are TGTGCCAGCAGCTTGGGACTCTTCCCCTACGAGCAGTACTTC. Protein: CASSLGLFPYEQYF. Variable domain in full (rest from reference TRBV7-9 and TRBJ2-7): DTGVSQNPRHKITKRGQNVTFRCDPISEHNRLYWYRQTLGQGPEFLTYFQNEAQLEKSRLLSDRFSAERPKGSFSTLEIQRTEQGDSAMYLCASSLGLFPYEQYFGPGTRLTVT.

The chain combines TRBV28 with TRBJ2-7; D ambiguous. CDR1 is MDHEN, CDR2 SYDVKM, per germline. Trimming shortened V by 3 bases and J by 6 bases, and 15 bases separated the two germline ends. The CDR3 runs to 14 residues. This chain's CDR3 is CASSFSDGKREQYF. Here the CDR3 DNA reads TGTGCCAGCAGTTTTTCGGATGGAAAGCGCGAGCAGTACTTC.

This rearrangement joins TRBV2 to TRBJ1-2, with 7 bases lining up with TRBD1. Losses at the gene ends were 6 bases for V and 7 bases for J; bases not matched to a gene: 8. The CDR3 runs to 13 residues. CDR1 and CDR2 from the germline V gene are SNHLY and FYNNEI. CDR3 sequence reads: CASRGPPGGGYTF. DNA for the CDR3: TGTGCCAGCAGGGGACCTCCAGGGGGTGGCTACACCTTC.

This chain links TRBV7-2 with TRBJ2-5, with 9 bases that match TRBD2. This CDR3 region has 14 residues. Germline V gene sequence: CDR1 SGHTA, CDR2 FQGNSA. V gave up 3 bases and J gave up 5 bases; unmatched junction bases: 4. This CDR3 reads CASSFRLAGETQYF. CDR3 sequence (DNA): TGTGCCAGCAGCTTCCGCCTAGCGGGGGAGACCCAGTACTTC.

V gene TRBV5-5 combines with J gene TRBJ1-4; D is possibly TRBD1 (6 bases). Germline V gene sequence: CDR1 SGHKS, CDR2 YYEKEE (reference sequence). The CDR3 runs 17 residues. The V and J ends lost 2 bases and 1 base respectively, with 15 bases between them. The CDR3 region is CASSFGGPGKTNEKLFF. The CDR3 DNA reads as TGTGCCAGCAGCTTTGGGGGCCCCGGGAAAACTAATGAAAAACTGTTTTTT.

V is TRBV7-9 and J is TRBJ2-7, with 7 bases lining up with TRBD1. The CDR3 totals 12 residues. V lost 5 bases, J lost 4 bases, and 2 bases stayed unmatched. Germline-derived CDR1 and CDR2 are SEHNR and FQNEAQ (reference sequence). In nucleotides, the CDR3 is TGTGCCAGCAGCGGGGACAGTTACGAGCAGTACTTC. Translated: CASSGDSYEQYF.

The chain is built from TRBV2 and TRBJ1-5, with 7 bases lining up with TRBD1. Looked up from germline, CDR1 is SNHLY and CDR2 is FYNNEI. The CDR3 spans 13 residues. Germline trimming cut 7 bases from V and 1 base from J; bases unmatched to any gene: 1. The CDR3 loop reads CASKGQSNQPQHF. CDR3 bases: TGTGCCAGCAAGGGACAGAGCAATCAGCCCCAGCATTTT.

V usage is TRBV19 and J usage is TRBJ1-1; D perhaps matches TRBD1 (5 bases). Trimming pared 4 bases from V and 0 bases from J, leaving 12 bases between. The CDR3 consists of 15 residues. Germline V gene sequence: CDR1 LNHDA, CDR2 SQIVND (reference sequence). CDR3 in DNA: TGTGCCAGTAGTACCCGACAGCTAATGAACACTGAAGCTTTCTTT. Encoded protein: CASSTRQLMNTEAFF.

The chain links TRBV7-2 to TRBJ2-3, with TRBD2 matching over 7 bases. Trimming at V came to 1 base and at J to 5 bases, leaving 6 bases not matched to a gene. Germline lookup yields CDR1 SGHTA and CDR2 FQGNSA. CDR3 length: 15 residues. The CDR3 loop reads CASSLGPGGGDTQYF. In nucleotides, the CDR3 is TGTGCCAGCAGCTTAGGGCCGGGGGGAGGAGATACGCAGTATTTT.

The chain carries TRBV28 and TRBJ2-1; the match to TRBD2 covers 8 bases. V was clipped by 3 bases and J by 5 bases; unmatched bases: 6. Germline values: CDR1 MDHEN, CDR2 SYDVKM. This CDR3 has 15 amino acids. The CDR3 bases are TGTGCCAGCAGTTTGGAGACTAGCGTAGACAATGAGCAGTTCTTC. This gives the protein CASSLETSVDNEQFF.

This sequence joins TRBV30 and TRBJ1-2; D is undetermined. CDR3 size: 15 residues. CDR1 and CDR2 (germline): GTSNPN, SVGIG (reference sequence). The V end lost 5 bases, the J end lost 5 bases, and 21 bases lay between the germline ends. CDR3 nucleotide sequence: TGTGCCTGGGGAGAAGACGCCGCATTCAGATATGGCTACACCTTC. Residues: CAWGEDAAFRYGYTF.

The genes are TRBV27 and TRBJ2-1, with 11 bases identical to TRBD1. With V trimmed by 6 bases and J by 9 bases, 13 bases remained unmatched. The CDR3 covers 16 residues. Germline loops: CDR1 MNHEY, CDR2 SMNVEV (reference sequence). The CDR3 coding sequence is TGTGCCAGCAGGACTTTACCGGGACAGGGGGTTCGTGAGCAGTTCTTC. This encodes CASRTLPGQGVREQFF.

The CDR3 loop is CASGLGTGYGYTF. The CDR3 DNA reads TGTGCTAGTGGTTTGGGTACAGGTTATGGCTACACCTTC. The rearrangement uses TRBV12-5 and TRBJ1-2; D is perhaps TRBD1 (5 bases). The CDR3 covers 13 residues. Looked up from germline, CDR1 is LGHNT and CDR2 is FRNRAP. Between the trimmed V and J ends, which lost 1 base and 5 bases, there was a span of 8 bases.